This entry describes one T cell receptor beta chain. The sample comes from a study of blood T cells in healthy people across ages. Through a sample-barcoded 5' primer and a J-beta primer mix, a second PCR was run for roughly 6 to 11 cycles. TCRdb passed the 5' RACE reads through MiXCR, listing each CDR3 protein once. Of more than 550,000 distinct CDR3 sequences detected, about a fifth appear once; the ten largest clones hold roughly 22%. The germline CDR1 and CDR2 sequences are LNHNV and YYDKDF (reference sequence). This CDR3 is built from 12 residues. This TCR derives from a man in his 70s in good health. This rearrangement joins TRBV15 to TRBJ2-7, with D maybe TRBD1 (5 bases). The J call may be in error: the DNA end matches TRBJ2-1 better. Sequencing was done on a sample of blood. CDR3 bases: TGTGCCACCAGCAGAGTCCCAGGGATGCAGTTCTTC. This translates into CATSRVPGMQFF.